The clone carrying this T cell receptor (beta chain) was seen ten or more times. Regions amplified from RNA transcripts were the TCR beta CDR3 regions. Researchers ran a first-round RT-PCR on the TCR CDR3 using the HTBI primer set. One entry per CDR3 protein, called by TCRdb with MiXCR from the multiplex PCR reads. The sample shows 350,000 to 500,000 distinct CDR3 sequences, approximately 14% of them seen only once. Trimming cost V 5 bases and J 7 bases; bases outside gene matches: 8. The length of the CDR3 is 16 residues. The record originates from a study of T cells in Graves' hyperthyroidism and ophthalmopathy.

The TCR originated in a woman under 30 with Graves' hyperthyroidism. Input material: blood. The chain is built from TRBV12-3 or TRBV12-4 and TRBJ2-1, with TRBD2 matching 13 bases. DNA of the CDR3: TGTGCCAGCAGTACCCGGACTAGCGGGAGTTGGAATGAGCAGTTCTTC. It encodes CASSTRTSGSWNEQFF.